The clone carrying this TCR beta chain is a singleton in its sample. This sample is part of a study of blood T cell repertoires in COVID-19. Whole-study context: From the United States, Italy and Spain came samples of acute and convalescent COVID-19.

There are 12 residues in the CDR3. Germline CDR1 is MNHEY and CDR2 is SVGAGI. V lost 5 bases and J lost 7; bases outside the gene matches: 3. Using immunoSEQ multiplex PCR, the repertoire was profiled, and TCRdb retains in-frame clones only, with some absent. This table holds approximately 210,000 clones, roughly four fifths found once. Sequenced sample: peripheral blood. This chain joins TRBV6-5 and TRBJ2-3, with TRBD2 matching over 7 bases. This TCR derives from a woman in her 40s with acute or convalescent COVID-19. The CDR3 loop reads CASSRGGHTQYF. The DNA for the CDR3 is TGTGCCAGCAGTCGCGGGGGACATACGCAGTATTTT.